A single T cell receptor (beta chain) is shown here with its context. Its antigen is as yet unknown. This entry belongs to a study of cytomegalovirus exposure and HLA in healthy donors. General study findings and limits: In vitro assays verified that three CMV-associated chains recognized CMV antigens specifically.

The PCR employed 60 Vbeta primers together with 13 Jbeta primers. Libraries were prepared by immunoSEQ multiplex PCR; TCRdb keeps only in-frame clonotypes and omits some of them. The sample includes 110,000 or so clones, 74% of them seen just once. All the people who gave samples were healthy bone marrow donors. The TCR was taken from a woman in her 40s in good health and CMV-seropositive. Input material: PBMCs.

The CDR3 DNA reads as TGTGCCAGCAGCTTATTGACTAGCGGGAGTTTAGATGAGCAGTTCTTC. Its translation is CASSLLTSGSLDEQFF. The chain couples TRBV13 to TRBJ2-1, with 12 bases identical to TRBD2. Trimming cost V 2 bases and J 8 bases; bases outside gene matches: 7. The CDR3 covers 16 residues. Germline lookup yields CDR1 PRHDT and CDR2 FYEKMQ (reference sequence).